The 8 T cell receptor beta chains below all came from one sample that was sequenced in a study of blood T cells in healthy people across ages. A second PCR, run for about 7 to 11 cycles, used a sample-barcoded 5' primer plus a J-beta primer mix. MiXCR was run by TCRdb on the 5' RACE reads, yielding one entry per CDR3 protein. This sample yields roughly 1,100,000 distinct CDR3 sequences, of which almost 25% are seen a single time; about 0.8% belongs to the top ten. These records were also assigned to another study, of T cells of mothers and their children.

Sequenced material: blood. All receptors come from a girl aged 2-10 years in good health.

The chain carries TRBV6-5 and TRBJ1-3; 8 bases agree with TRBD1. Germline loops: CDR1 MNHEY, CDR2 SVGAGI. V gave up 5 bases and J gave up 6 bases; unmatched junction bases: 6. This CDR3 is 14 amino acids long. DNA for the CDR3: TGTGCCAGCAGTAGGACAGGGAGGGAAAACACCATATATTTT. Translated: CASSRTGRENTIYF.

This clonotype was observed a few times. In DNA form, the CDR3 reads TGCGCCAGCAACCCAGACCGGTCCCCCTCTGGGGCCAACGTCCTGACTTTC. Residues: CASNPDRSPSGANVLTF. This sequence joins TRBV5-1 and TRBJ2-6; the D is unclear. Germline assignment: CDR1 SGHRS and CDR2 YFSETQ. The CDR3 covers 17 residues. V lost 6 bases to trimming and J lost 0 bases, with 16 bases between them.

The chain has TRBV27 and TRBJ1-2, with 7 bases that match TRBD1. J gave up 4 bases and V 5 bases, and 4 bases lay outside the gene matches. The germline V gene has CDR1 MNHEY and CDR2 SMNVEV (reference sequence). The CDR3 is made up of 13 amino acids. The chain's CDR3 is CASSRGQPYGYTF. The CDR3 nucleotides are TGTGCCAGCAGTAGGGGACAGCCCTATGGCTACACCTTC.

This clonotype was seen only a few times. The CDR3 DNA reads TGCGCCAGCAGCCGAGGAATTACTAGCGGTCAAGAGACCCAGTACTTC. Encoded protein: CASSRGITSGQETQYF. The V gene is TRBV4-3, the J gene TRBJ2-5; 8 positions agree with TRBD2. The junction had 9 bases not matched to a gene; V was cut back by 4 bases and J by 2 bases. CDR3 length: 16 residues. Looked up from germline, CDR1 is LGHNA and CDR2 is YSLEER.

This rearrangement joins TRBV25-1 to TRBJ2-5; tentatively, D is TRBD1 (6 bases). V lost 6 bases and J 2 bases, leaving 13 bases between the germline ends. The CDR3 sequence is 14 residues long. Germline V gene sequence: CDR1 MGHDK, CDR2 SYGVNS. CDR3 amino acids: CASSPMRGQETQYF. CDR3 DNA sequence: TGTGCCAGCAGCCCCATGAGGGGGCAAGAGACCCAGTACTTC.

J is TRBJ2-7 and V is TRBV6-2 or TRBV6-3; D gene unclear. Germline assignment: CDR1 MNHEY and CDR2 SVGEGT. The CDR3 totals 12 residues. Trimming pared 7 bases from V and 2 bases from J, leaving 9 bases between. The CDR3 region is CASTKGPYEQYF. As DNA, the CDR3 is TGTGCCAGCACTAAGGGCCCCTACGAGCAGTACTTC.

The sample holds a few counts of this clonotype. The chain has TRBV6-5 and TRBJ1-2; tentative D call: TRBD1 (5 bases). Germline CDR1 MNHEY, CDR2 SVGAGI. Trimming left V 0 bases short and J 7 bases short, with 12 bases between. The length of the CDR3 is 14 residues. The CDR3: CASSYSGVGGGYTF. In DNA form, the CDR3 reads TGTGCCAGCAGTTACTCGGGGGTCGGGGGTGGCTACACCTTC.

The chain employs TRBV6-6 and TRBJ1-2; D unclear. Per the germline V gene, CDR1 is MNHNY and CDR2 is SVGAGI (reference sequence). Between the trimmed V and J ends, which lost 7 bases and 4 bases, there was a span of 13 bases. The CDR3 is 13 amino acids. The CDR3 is CASTRAETYGYTF. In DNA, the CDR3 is TGTGCCAGCACTCGGGCCGAGACCTATGGCTACACCTTC.